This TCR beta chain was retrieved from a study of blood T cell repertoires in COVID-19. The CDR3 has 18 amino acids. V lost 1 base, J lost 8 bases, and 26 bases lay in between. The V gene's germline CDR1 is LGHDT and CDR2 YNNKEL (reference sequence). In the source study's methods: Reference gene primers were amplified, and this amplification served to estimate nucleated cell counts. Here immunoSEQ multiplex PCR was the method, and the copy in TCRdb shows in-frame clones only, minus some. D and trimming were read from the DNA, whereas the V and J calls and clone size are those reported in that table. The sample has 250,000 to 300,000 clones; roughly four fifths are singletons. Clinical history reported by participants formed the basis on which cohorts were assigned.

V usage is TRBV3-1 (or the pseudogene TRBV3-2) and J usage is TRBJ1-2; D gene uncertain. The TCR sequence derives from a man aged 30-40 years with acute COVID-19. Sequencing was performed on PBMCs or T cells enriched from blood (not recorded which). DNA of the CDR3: TGTGCCAGCAGCCAAGGTTCGGCGGGAAAGACTAAGGAGGAAGGCTACACCTTC. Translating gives CASSQGSAGKTKEEGYTF.